Below are 8 T cell receptor beta chains sequenced from a single sample in a study of blood T cell repertoires in COVID-19. Some clones are missing from TCRdb's copy, which holds only in-frame ones; the method was immunoSEQ multiplex PCR. The sample contains about 110,000 clones, about 93% of which appear only once. Sequencing was carried out using peripheral blood. The receptor source for this set is a woman between 25 and 40 years old with acute or convalescent COVID-19.

The CDR3 DNA reads TGTGCCAGCAGCTTAGTGGCCAACTCCTACGAGCAGTACTTC. The encoded protein is CASSLVANSYEQYF. This chain joins TRBV7-9 and TRBJ2-7, with no clear D. This CDR3 region has 14 residues. V was shortened by 1 base and J by 0 bases, with 7 bases between the two germline ends. The germline CDR1 and CDR2 sequences are SEHNR and FQNEAQ (reference sequence).

J is TRBJ1-4 and V is TRBV3-1 (or the pseudogene TRBV3-2); the D gene is possibly TRBD1 (5 bases). Trimming cost V 3 bases and J 12 bases, with 14 bases left between them. The CDR3 runs to 13 residues. CDR1 LGHDT and CDR2 YNNKEL come from the germline V gene (reference sequence). The CDR3 coding sequence is TGTGCCAGCAGCCATTATAAGACAGAACAACTGTTTTTT. Its protein is CASSHYKTEQLFF.

The V gene is TRBV4-1, the J gene TRBJ2-4; 10 bases are a match to TRBD1. After removal of 3 bases from V and 7 bases from J, the junction contained 9 bases not matched to a gene. The CDR3 sequence is 16 residues long. CDR1 MGHRA and CDR2 YSYEKL come from the germline V gene. CDR3 in amino acids: CASSQPGTGARNIQYF. The CDR3, as DNA: TGCGCCAGCAGCCAGCCCGGGACAGGGGCTAGGAACATTCAGTACTTC.

This sequence joins TRBV7-3 and TRBJ2-1, with TRBD1 identical over 10 bases. The CDR3 length is 16 residues. The J segment lost 4 bases and the V segment lost 5 bases, leaving 8 bases of the junction unmatched. The V gene's germline CDR1 is SGHTA and CDR2 FQGTGA. CDR3 residues: CASSLRDRGIYNEQFF. The DNA of the CDR3 is TGTGCCAGCAGCCTCCGGGACAGGGGAATTTACAATGAGCAGTTCTTC. The full variable domain, completed using reference TRBV7-3 and TRBJ2-1, is GAGVSQTPSNKVTEKGKYVELRCDPISGHTALYWYRQSLGQGPEFLIYFQGTGAADDSGLPNDRFFAVRPEGSVSTLKIQRTERGDSAVYLCASSLRDRGIYNEQFFGPGTRLTVL.

The chain has TRBV10-3 and TRBJ2-7; D is perhaps TRBD1 (6 bases). The CDR3 runs 13 residues. Trimming removed 8 bases at V and 1 base at J, with 12 bases between. Germline CDR1 reads ENHRY; CDR2 reads SYGVKD. Here the CDR3 reads CAIGQPLSYEQYF. CDR3 coding DNA: TGTGCCATCGGACAGCCACTATCCTACGAGCAGTACTTC.

The chain employs TRBV23-1 and TRBJ1-4, with D tentatively TRBD1 (6 bases). TRBV23-1 carries the ORF label, with uncertain function. The CDR3 is 15 amino acids. Trimming took 4 bases from V and 4 from J, leaving 13 bases between them. The CDR3 region has the DNA TGCGCCAGCAGTCCACGACAGGAAATTAATGAAAAACTGTTTTTT. Protein: CASSPRQEINEKLFF.

This clone was recorded only once. The chain is built from TRBV6-6 and TRBJ1-2, with TRBD1 matching over 9 bases. Trimming removed 5 bases from V and 8 bases from J; junction bases left unmatched: 18. Germline CDR1 reads MNHNY; CDR2 reads SVGAGI (reference sequence). The CDR3 is 17 residues long. The CDR3 protein is CASSPALGGDRGSGYTF. The CDR3 nucleotides read TGTGCCAGCAGTCCCGCACTTGGCGGAGACAGGGGGAGCGGCTACACCTTC.

The rearrangement uses TRBV6-2 or TRBV6-3 and TRBJ1-5; D not certain. The germline CDR1 and CDR2 sequences are MNHEY and SVGEGT. The CDR3 totals 15 residues. V was cut by 2 bases and J by 0 bases, with 8 bases left in between. The CDR3 is CASSYLDNSNQPQHF. Here the CDR3 DNA reads TGTGCCAGCAGTTACCTAGATAATAGCAATCAGCCCCAGCATTTT.